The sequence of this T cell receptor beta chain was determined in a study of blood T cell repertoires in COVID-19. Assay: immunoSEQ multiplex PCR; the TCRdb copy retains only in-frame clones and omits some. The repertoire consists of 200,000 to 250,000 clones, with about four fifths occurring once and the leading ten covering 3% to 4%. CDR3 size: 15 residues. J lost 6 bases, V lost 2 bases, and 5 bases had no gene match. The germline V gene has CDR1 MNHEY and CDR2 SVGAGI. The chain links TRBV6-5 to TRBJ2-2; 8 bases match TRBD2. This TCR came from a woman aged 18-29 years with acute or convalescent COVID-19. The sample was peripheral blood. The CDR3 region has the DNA TGTGCCAGCAGTTACGACGGGAGGGCCGCCGGGGAGCTGTTTTTT. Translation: CASSYDGRAAGELFF.